This note documents a single TCR beta chain sequence. These data come from a study of CD8+ T cells in alopecia areata. Study summary: At a dose of 5 to 10 mg twice daily, oral tofacitinib was given to treated patients.

Trimming at V came to 4 bases and at J to 1 base, leaving 2 bases not matched to a gene. Looked up from germline, CDR1 is SGHDT and CDR2 is YYEEEE. The CDR3 totals 14 residues. Once RNA had been extracted, it was reverse transcribed into cDNA to act as the sequencing template. Measured with immunoSEQ multiplex PCR; TCRdb has only the in-frame clones, and not every one. The sample records about 220,000 clones, under 60% being singletons. Treatment: oral pan-JAK inhibitor, 5-10 mg twice daily. The origin of this receptor is a human donor with alopecia areata. The source was CD4+ T cells sorted from blood, collected at week 4, from a patient treated with tofacitinib. The chain combines TRBV5-6 with TRBJ1-5, with TRBD1 matching over 7 bases. The DNA of the CDR3 is TGTGCCAGCAGCGAGGGACAGAGCAATCAGCCCCAGCATTTT. Protein: CASSEGQSNQPQHF.